Each of the 17 T cell receptor beta chains below was sequenced from the same sample in a study of human T cells and chemical hapten exposure. TCRdb itself ran the 5' RACE reads through MiXCR, one entry per CDR3 protein. The data show approximately 140,000 distinct CDR3 sequences, 4.1% seen once. Blood, whole and unfractionated, served as the source for total RNA extraction. The receptors originated from a female donor in good health.

This clonotype was seen only a few times. V gene TRBV20-1 combines with J gene TRBJ2-3; D not certain. The V end lost 1 base, the J end lost 4 bases, and 9 bases lay between the germline ends. The CDR3 loop spans 13 amino acids. Germline-derived CDR1 and CDR2 are DFQATT and SNEGSKA (reference sequence). This CDR3 reads CSARASRADTQYF. CDR3 bases: TGCAGTGCTAGAGCTTCGCGAGCAGATACGCAGTATTTT.

About this clonotype: A much bigger clone sits one base away, suggesting this may be a read error. This CDR3 is CASSSPEGVDAQYF. Written as DNA, the CDR3 is TGTGCCAGCAGTTCCCCAGAAGGGGTTGATGCGCAGTATTTT. The chain recombines TRBV28 with TRBJ2-3, with D maybe TRBD1 (5 bases). This CDR3 spans 14 amino acids. V lost 4 bases, J lost 10 bases, and 18 bases lay in between. Germline CDR1 MDHEN, CDR2 SYDVKM.

The rearrangement joins TRBV5-1 to TRBJ2-3; TRBD2 matches at 10 bases. Trimming removed 0 bases from V and 6 bases from J; junction bases left unmatched: 7. The V gene's germline CDR1 is SGHRS and CDR2 YFSETQ. This CDR3 is built from 16 residues. The CDR3 DNA reads as TGCGCCAGCAGCTTGGATGGTCTAGCGGGGGCGGATACGCAGTATTTT. Amino acids: CASSLDGLAGADTQYF.

This clonotype was observed a handful of times. This chain connects TRBV7-2 to TRBJ1-3; a weak D match, TRBD1 (5 bases). The germline gives CDR1 SGHTA, CDR2 FQGNSA. Deletions cut 1 base from V and 4 bases from J, with 14 bases between. The CDR3 runs to 16 residues. The DNA of the CDR3 is TGTGCCAGCAGCTTAGTCGGCGGGACGCCCGGAAACACCATATATTTT. This gives the protein CASSLVGGTPGNTIYF. Together with reference TRBV7-2 and TRBJ1-3, the CDR3 gives the full variable domain: GAGVSQSPSNKVTEKGKDVELRCDPISGHTALYWYRQSLGQGLEFLIYFQGNSAPDKSGLPSDRFSAERTGGSVSTLTIQRTQQEDSAVYLCASSLVGGTPGNTIYFGEGSWLTVV.

The chain couples TRBV6-5 to TRBJ1-3, with 9 bases aligning to TRBD1. Per germline, CDR1 MNHEY and CDR2 SVGAGI. The V and J ends lost 6 bases and 3 bases, in that order; junction bases with no gene match: 18. There are 19 residues in the CDR3. CDR3 amino acids: CASSRGGMGQGARGNTIYF. In DNA, the CDR3 is TGTGCCAGCAGCCGGGGGGGAATGGGACAGGGTGCTCGTGGAAACACCATATATTTT.

This clonotype was found many times. This chain links TRBV20-1 with TRBJ1-6; D call uncertain. Germline lookup yields CDR1 DFQATT and CDR2 SNEGSKA (reference sequence). The CDR3 has 19 amino acids. The V end was cut by 1 base, the J end by 0 bases, with 19 bases between. The DNA for the CDR3 is TGCAGTGCTAGAGCCCCCTCAGGCACCTTGAGCTCCTATAATTCACCCCTCCACTTT. It codes for CSARAPSGTLSSYNSPLHF.

At least ten counts were recorded for this clonotype. The chain carries TRBV3-1 and TRBJ2-3; D perhaps matches TRBD2 (6 bases). V was trimmed by 0 bases and J by 3 bases, leaving 7 bases between them. CDR1 LGHDT and CDR2 YNNKEL come from the germline V gene (reference sequence). The CDR3 sequence is 14 residues long. This CDR3 reads CASSQDGGTDTQYF. The CDR3 coding sequence is TGTGCCAGCAGCCAAGACGGGGGTACAGATACGCAGTATTTT.

This clonotype appeared many times. The chain is built from TRBV20-1 and TRBJ2-1, with TRBD2 identical over 7 bases. This CDR3 is built from 13 residues. V was clipped by 6 bases and J by 7 bases; unmatched bases: 9. Germline lookup yields CDR1 DFQATT and CDR2 SNEGSKA (reference sequence). The CDR3 is CSAGGTGRNEQFF. The DNA for the CDR3 is TGCAGTGCCGGGGGGACCGGTCGGAATGAGCAGTTCTTC.

This clonotype was picked up many times. This chain links TRBV29-1 with TRBJ1-1, with D unresolved. Germline CDR1 and CDR2: SQVTM and ANQGSEA. Trimming shortened V by 3 bases and J by 1 base, and 15 bases separated the two germline ends. CDR3 length: 15 amino acids. In DNA form, the CDR3 reads TGCAGCGTTGATCTGAGGAGCTCAGGGAACACTGAAGCTTTCTTT. Translated, it gives CSVDLRSSGNTEAFF.

This clonotype was counted at least ten times. The chain is built from TRBV6-7 and TRBJ2-6; no firm D call. TRBV6-7 is placed among ORFs of uncertain function. The CDR3 covers 16 residues. Deletions cut 0 bases from V and 0 bases from J, with 6 bases between. The DNA of the CDR3 is TGTGCCAGCAGTTACTCCGGCGTCTCTGGGGCCAACGTCCTGACTTTC. Protein: CASSYSGVSGANVLTF.

The rearrangement uses TRBV12-3 or TRBV12-4 and TRBJ1-1; 7 bases match TRBD1. The CDR3 has 14 residues. V gave up 7 bases and J gave up 4 bases; unmatched junction bases: 9. The CDR3 region is CASTRTGSTTEAFF. CDR3 coding DNA: TGTGCCAGCACCCGGACAGGTTCGACCACTGAAGCTTTCTTT.

This clonotype showed up many times. The chain joins TRBV7-2 to TRBJ2-3; no clear D gene. The V and J ends lost 5 bases and 2 bases respectively, with 11 bases between them. The CDR3 has 14 amino acids. Germline V gene data show CDR1 as SGHTA and CDR2 as FQGNSA. In DNA, the CDR3 is TGTGCCAGCAGCCCCAAAGCCATCACAGATACGCAGTATTTT. Its translation is CASSPKAITDTQYF.

Many counts were recorded for this clonotype. J is TRBJ1-4 and V is TRBV5-1; D might be TRBD1 (6 bases). Trimming took off 1 base at V and 5 bases at J, with 15 bases between the two ends. The CDR3 has 16 amino acids. The germline CDR1 and CDR2 sequences are SGHRS and YFSETQ. In nucleotides, the CDR3 is TGCGCCAGCAGCTTGAGGGGGGCGGGTCGAAATGAAAAACTGTTTTTT. Translated, it gives CASSLRGAGRNEKLFF.

This clonotype was observed a few times. V gene TRBV28 combines with J gene TRBJ2-7; D unclear. This CDR3 has 12 amino acids. Trimming left V 4 bases short and J 3 bases short, with 7 bases between. The V gene's germline CDR1 is MDHEN and CDR2 SYDVKM. The CDR3: CASSCQNYEQYF. The CDR3 DNA sequence: TGTGCCAGCAGTTGCCAGAACTACGAGCAGTACTTC.

This clonotype was picked up many times. The chain employs TRBV6-6 and TRBJ1-1, with 7 bases identical to TRBD1. The J segment lost 2 bases and the V segment lost 5 bases, leaving 17 bases of the junction unmatched. The CDR3 is made up of 18 amino acids. Germline V gene lookup returns CDR1 MNHNY and CDR2 SVGAGI (reference sequence). The CDR3 coding sequence is TGTGCCAGCAGTACGGAGACAGGGAGGGTCTTCGGAAACACTGAAGCTTTCTTT. Protein product: CASSTETGRVFGNTEAFF.

In the case of this clonotype: This may be a read error, as it is one base from a much larger clone. The chain carries TRBV5-6 and TRBJ1-3, with 7 nucleotides matching TRBD1. The CDR3 has 16 residues. The V gene's germline CDR1 is SGHDT and CDR2 YYEEEE. V dropped 0 bases and J dropped 0; count of bases not matched to a gene: 3. Here the CDR3 DNA reads TGTGCCAGCAGCTTGGTCGGGACAGACTCTGGAAACACCATATATTTT. Amino acid sequence: CASSLVGTDSGNTIYF.

With respect to this clonotype: A read error is possible here, since a much larger clone lies one base away. CDR3 sequence reads: CRGRDPDTEAFF. Written as DNA, the CDR3 is TGCAGAGGTCGGGACCCAGACACTGAAGCTTTCTTT. The gene calls are TRBV29-1 and TRBJ1-1; a weak D match, TRBD1 (5 bases). Per germline, CDR1 SQVTM and CDR2 ANQGSEA. The CDR3 runs 12 residues.